The 20 T cell receptor beta chains presented below share a single source sample, sequenced in a study of shared clonotypes between healthy human individuals. The method was immunoSEQ multiplex PCR; TCRdb's version includes in-frame clones alone and lacks a portion of them. The sample has fewer than 1.8 million clones, 98% to 99% seen once; the top ten hold approximately 0.4%. The sample taken for sequencing was naive CD4+ T cells sorted from blood. Subset reported: CD45RA+ positively selected. All receptors derive from a man aged 25 to 40 in good health.

With regard to this clone: This CDR3 is also generated by other DNA sequences in the sample. The chain links TRBV7-2 to TRBJ1-5; TRBD1 is a possible D gene (6 bases). The ends were cut back, 5 bases at V and 6 bases at J, with 8 bases in the middle. Germline V gene data show CDR1 as SGHTA and CDR2 as FQGNSA. The CDR3 totals 12 residues. The CDR3 DNA reads as TGTGCCAGCAGCCTAGGGGGTCAGCCCCAGCATTTT. The encoded protein is CASSLGGQPQHF.

The gene calls are TRBV23-1 and TRBJ1-2; D remains unclear. TRBV23-1 is an open reading frame whose function is uncertain. The CDR3 is 15 amino acids. V lost 3 bases, J lost 4 bases, and 15 bases lay in between. Here the CDR3 reads CASSHSRRKTYGYTF. In DNA, the CDR3 is TGCGCCAGCAGTCATTCACGCAGAAAGACCTATGGCTACACCTTC.

The chain recombines TRBV5-6 with TRBJ2-1; unclear D gene. V was shortened by 0 bases and J by 2 bases, with 0 bases between the two germline ends. The CDR3 loop spans 12 amino acids. Looked up from germline, CDR1 is SGHDT and CDR2 is YYEEEE. The CDR3 spells CASSLAYNEQFF. CDR3 nucleotides: TGTGCCAGCAGCTTGGCCTACAATGAGCAGTTCTTC.

V and J are TRBV5-1 and TRBJ2-7, with TRBD1 identical over 12 bases. The ends lost 4 bases at V and 0 bases at J; junction bases unmatched: 11. The CDR3 spans 18 residues. From germline, CDR1 is SGHRS and CDR2 YFSETQ. Written as DNA, the CDR3 is TGCGCCAGCAGCCGGGACAGGGGGCTAAGCGGGAGCTCCTACGAGCAGTACTTC. Its protein product is CASSRDRGLSGSSYEQYF.

This chain connects TRBV5-1 to TRBJ1-1; 9 bases agree with TRBD1. Germline trimming cut 2 bases from V and 5 bases from J; bases unmatched to any gene: 7. Looked up from germline, CDR1 is SGHRS and CDR2 is YFSETQ. The CDR3 consists of 15 residues. CDR3 sequence: CASSFTGGVKTEAFF. CDR3 nucleotide sequence: TGCGCCAGCAGCTTTACAGGGGGCGTAAAAACTGAAGCTTTCTTT.

This chain uses TRBV12-5 with TRBJ1-1; a weak D match, TRBD1 (5 bases). The germline V and J ends were trimmed by 0 bases and 6 bases, with 20 bases remaining between them. Germline-derived CDR1 and CDR2 are LGHNT and FRNRAP. This CDR3 has 17 amino acids. CDR3 loop: CASGLVSGTGPGAEAFF. The CDR3 nucleotides are TGTGCTAGTGGTTTGGTTTCGGGTACGGGGCCTGGCGCTGAAGCTTTCTTT.

This chain connects TRBV5-4 to TRBJ2-6; D gene uncertain. CDR1 is SGHNT and CDR2 is YYREEE in the germline V gene (reference sequence). Trimming took off 0 bases at V and 5 bases at J, with 9 bases between the two ends. CDR3 length equals 15 residues. The CDR3 region is CASSLAPSRANVLTF. CDR3 DNA: TGTGCCAGCAGCTTGGCGCCCTCCAGGGCCAACGTCCTGACTTTC.

The chain is built from TRBV2 and TRBJ1-1, with 9 positions matching TRBD1. The CDR3 covers 16 residues. J lost 5 bases, V lost 2 bases, and 9 bases had no gene match. CDR1 is SNHLY, CDR2 FYNNEI, per germline. For the CDR3, the DNA is TGTGCCAGCAGTGAAATGGGGACAGGGAGAAATACTGAAGCTTTCTTT. It translates to CASSEMGTGRNTEAFF. The variable domain in full, completed from reference TRBV2 and TRBJ1-1, reads EPEVTQTPSHQVTQMGQEVILRCVPISNHLYFYWYRQILGQKVEFLVSFYNNEISEKSEIFDDQFSVERPDGSNFTLKIRSTKLEDSAMYFCASSEMGTGRNTEAFFGQGTRLTVV.

The CDR3 spells CAISKKKDSYEQYF. DNA of the CDR3: TGTGCCATCAGTAAAAAAAAGGACAGCTACGAGCAGTACTTC. The gene calls are TRBV10-3 and TRBJ2-7; D might be TRBD1 (6 bases). Trimming stripped 5 bases from V and 3 bases from J, with 14 bases between. Germline-derived CDR1 and CDR2 are ENHRY and SYGVKD. This CDR3 has 14 residues.

A single count supports this clone. The J gene is TRBJ1-2, the V gene TRBV5-1; 11 positions match TRBD1. Per germline, CDR1 SGHRS and CDR2 YFSETQ. Unmatched junction bases numbered 6, after V lost 4 bases and J lost 7 bases. The CDR3 has 14 residues. The CDR3 loop is CASSLRTGGSGYTF. CDR3 coding DNA: TGCGCCAGCAGCCTCCGGACAGGGGGCTCTGGCTACACCTTC.

The genes are TRBV29-1 and TRBJ2-5, with TRBD1 as a possible D gene (5 bases). The CDR3 spans 15 residues. V lost 8 bases and J 5 bases, leaving 24 bases between the germline ends. Germline CDR1 and CDR2: SQVTM and ANQGSEA. The CDR3 region has the DNA TGCAGCCACATCGGTGGGGCAGGGATAGGCGAGACCCAGTACTTC. As protein: CSHIGGAGIGETQYF. The variable domain in full, with the rest retrieved from reference TRBV29-1 and TRBJ2-5, is SAVISQKPSRDICQRGTSLTIQCQVDSQVTMMFWYRQQPGQSLTLIATANQGSEATYESGFVIDKFPISRPNLTFSTLTVSNMSPEDSSIYLCSHIGGAGIGETQYFGPGTRLLVL.

V gene TRBV11-2 combines with J gene TRBJ2-7; 7 bases fit TRBD1. CDR1 and CDR2 (germline): SGHAT, FQNNGV. CDR3 length equals 15 residues. The V and J ends lost 5 bases and 6 bases, in that order; junction bases with no gene match: 13. The CDR3 nucleotides read TGTGCCAGCAGCCGACTGCAGGGACAGCACCTCGAGCAGTACTTC. It encodes CASSRLQGQHLEQYF.

The chain links TRBV7-8 to TRBJ2-1, with D perhaps given as TRBD1 or TRBD2 (6 bases each). V was cut by 5 bases and J by 4 bases, with 15 bases left in between. CDR3 size: 15 residues. The V gene's germline CDR1 is SGHVS and CDR2 FQNEAQ. The CDR3 coding sequence is TGTGCCAGCAGCCGAACGAGGGGGGATTACAATGAGCAGTTCTTC. This translates into CASSRTRGDYNEQFF.

The rearrangement links TRBV7-7 to TRBJ2-1; perhaps TRBD1 as D (5 bases). Trimming removed 10 bases at V and 7 bases at J, with 20 bases between. The CDR3 has 14 residues. Germline V lookup: CDR1 SSHAT, CDR2 FNYEAQ (reference sequence). In DNA, the CDR3 is TGTGCCATAAGGGGTGATCTTTTACCGAATGAGCAGTTCTTC. It encodes CAIRGDLLPNEQFF.

V usage is TRBV27 and J usage is TRBJ2-7; tentative D call: TRBD2 (5 bases). Germline assignment: CDR1 MNHEY and CDR2 SMNVEV (reference sequence). This CDR3 contains 13 residues. The ends were cut back, 5 bases at V and 0 bases at J, with 8 bases in the middle. The CDR3 nucleotides are TGTGCCAGCAGTCTCGGGAACTCCTACGAGCAGTACTTC. It translates to CASSLGNSYEQYF.

The V gene is TRBV5-1, the J gene TRBJ2-7; tentatively, D is TRBD2 (5 bases). Trimming took off 1 base at V and 7 bases at J, with 15 bases between the two ends. Germline CDR1 reads SGHRS; CDR2 reads YFSETQ. The CDR3 length is 14 residues. The CDR3 nucleotides are TGCGCCAGCAGCTTGAGAGCGGACCCCTGGGAGCAGTACTTC. Translated, it gives CASSLRADPWEQYF.

The genes are TRBV7-9 and TRBJ1-1; D gene unclear. The V end lost 1 base, the J end lost 8 bases, and 11 bases lay between the germline ends. Germline CDR1 is SEHNR and CDR2 is FQNEAQ (reference sequence). CDR3 size: 13 residues. The CDR3 nucleotides are TGTGCCAGCAGCTTAGGGCCGTTAAGGGAAGCTTTCTTT. Translation: CASSLGPLREAFF.

The chain couples TRBV28 to TRBJ2-7; 9 positions agree with TRBD1. The CDR3 consists of 13 residues. J lost 0 bases, V lost 7 bases, and 1 base had no gene match. From germline, CDR1 is MDHEN and CDR2 SYDVKM. The CDR3 region has the DNA TGTGCCAGCAAGACAGGGGGCTCCTACGAGCAGTACTTC. Translated: CASKTGGSYEQYF.

V gene TRBV6-6 combines with J gene TRBJ1-2; 7 bases agree with TRBD1. Germline values: CDR1 MNHNY, CDR2 SVGAGI (reference sequence). V was clipped by 5 bases and J by 3 bases; unmatched bases: 6. This CDR3 region has 14 residues. DNA of the CDR3: TGTGCCAGCAGTACCGACAGGGTTGACTATGGCTACACCTTC. Protein: CASSTDRVDYGYTF.

This chain joins TRBV5-1 and TRBJ2-7; TRBD2 matches 7 bases. The CDR3 covers 15 residues. The junction had 10 bases not matched to a gene; V was cut back by 3 bases and J by 4 bases. Germline V lookup: CDR1 SGHRS, CDR2 YFSETQ. The CDR3 DNA follows: TGCGCCAGCAGCTGGGGAGGGACGGCGGGGTACGAGCAGTACTTC. This sequence encodes CASSWGGTAGYEQYF.